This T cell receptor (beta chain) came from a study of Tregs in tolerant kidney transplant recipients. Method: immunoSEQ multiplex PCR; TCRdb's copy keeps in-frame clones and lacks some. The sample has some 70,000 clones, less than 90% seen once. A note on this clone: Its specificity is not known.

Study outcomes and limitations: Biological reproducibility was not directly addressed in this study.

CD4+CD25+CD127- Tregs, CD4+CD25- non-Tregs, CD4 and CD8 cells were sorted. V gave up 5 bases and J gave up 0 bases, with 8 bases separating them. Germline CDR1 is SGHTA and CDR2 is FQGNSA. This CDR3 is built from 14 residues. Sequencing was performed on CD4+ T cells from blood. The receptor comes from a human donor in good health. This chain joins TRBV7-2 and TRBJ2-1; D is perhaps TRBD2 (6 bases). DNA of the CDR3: TGTGCCAGCAGCCCAGCGGGCTCCTACAATGAGCAGTTCTTC. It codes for CASSPAGSYNEQFF.